This T cell receptor (beta chain) comes out of a study of monozygotic twins with inflammatory bowel disease. The CDR3 loop spans 14 amino acids. CDR1 and CDR2 from the germline V gene are SGHDN and FVKESK. TCRdb reprocessed the 5' RACE reads; each CDR3 protein has one entry and no DNA is given. The table lists approximately 85,000 distinct CDR3 sequences. Per donor, under 3 ml of blood was collected and frozen. This chain joins TRBV14 and TRBJ1-2; as DNA is missing, the TRBD1 call by TCRdb cannot be tested. This TCR was recovered from a human donor with ulcerative colitis or Crohn's disease, or a healthy co-twin of an affected twin (not recorded which). Sequenced material: blood. The CDR3 is CASSPPGQGRGYTF. The whole variable domain, filled in from reference TRBV14 and TRBJ1-2, reads EAGVTQFPSHSVIEKGQTVTLRCDPISGHDNLYWYRRVMGKEIKFLLHFVKESKQDESGMPNNRFLAERTGGTYSTLKVQPAELEDSGVYFCASSPPGQGRGYTFGSGTRLTVV.